This T cell receptor (beta chain) is from a study of cytomegalovirus exposure and HLA in healthy donors. Primers: 60 Vbeta forward and 13 Jbeta reverse. Sequencing was performed with immunoSEQ multiplex PCR; in TCRdb, only in-frame clones are kept and a portion is missing. The sample yields under 250,000 clones, approximately 81% seen once. Broader study findings: Specificity for CMV antigens was confirmed in vitro for three of the CMV-associated chains. The study found most TCR sequences rare, yet found some public TCRs in many donors.

The CDR3 totals 15 residues. The V end was cut by 1 base, the J end by 8 bases, with 16 bases between. The germline gives CDR1 SGHRS, CDR2 YFSETQ. For this clone: Its specificity is not known.

This TCR came from a woman in her sixties or seventies in good health and CMV-seropositive. Input material: PBMCs. The V and J genes are TRBV5-1 and TRBJ2-4; possible D gene TRBD2, 7 bases. The CDR3 protein is CASSLSSGGGYIQYF. The CDR3 DNA is TGCGCCAGCAGCTTGTCTTCGGGGGGCGGATACATTCAGTACTTC.